The sequence of this TCR beta chain was determined in a study of metastatic and nonmetastatic thyroid tumors. Background on the study: Thyroid patients, malignant and benign, had repertoires compared across blood and tumor or nodule tissue.

TCRdb recomputed clones from the PCR reads via MiXCR. The sample shows 89,000 or so clones, around 7.8% of them seen only once. The sample holds many counts of this clone. There were no patients who had received any treatment before thyroid surgery. Sequencing was carried out using blood. This receptor was identified in a female donor with papillary thyroid cancer or a benign thyroid nodule (not recorded which). Some clones in this sample may be carry-over from other donors' samples.

The CDR3 sequence is CASSLEGYNSPLHF. The CDR3 nucleotides are TGTGCCAGCAGCTTAGAAGGGTACAATTCACCCCTCCACTTT. The chain carries TRBV7-2 and TRBJ1-6, with unresolved D. V shed 1 base and J shed 7 bases, with 8 bases lying between them. From germline, CDR1 is SGHTA and CDR2 FQGNSA. The CDR3 covers 14 residues.